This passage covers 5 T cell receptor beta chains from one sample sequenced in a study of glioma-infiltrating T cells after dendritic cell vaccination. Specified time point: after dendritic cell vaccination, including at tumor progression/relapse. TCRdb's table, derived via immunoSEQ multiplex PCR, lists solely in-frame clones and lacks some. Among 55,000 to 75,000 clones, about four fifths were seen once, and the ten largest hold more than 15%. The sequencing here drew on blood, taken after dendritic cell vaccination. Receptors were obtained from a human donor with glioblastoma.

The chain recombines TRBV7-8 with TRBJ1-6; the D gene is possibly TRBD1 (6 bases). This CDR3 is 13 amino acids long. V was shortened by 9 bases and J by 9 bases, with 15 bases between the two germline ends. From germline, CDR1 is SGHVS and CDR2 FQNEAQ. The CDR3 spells CASSPGAGSPLHF. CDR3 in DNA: TGTGCCAGTTCCCCAGGGGCAGGTTCACCCCTCCACTTT.

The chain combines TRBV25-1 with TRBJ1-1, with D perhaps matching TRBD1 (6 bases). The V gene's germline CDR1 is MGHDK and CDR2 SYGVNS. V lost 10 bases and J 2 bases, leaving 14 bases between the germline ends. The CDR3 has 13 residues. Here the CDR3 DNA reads TGTGCCACCCACGACAGGCTAAACACTGAAGCTTTCTTT. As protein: CATHDRLNTEAFF.

The CDR3 nucleotides are TGTGCCAGCAGCGGAGCACCGCAGGGGGCGGAAGTTTTGAAAGAGACCCAGTACTTC. As protein: CASSGAPQGAEVLKETQYF. The chain employs TRBV7-6 and TRBJ2-5; 8 positions agree with TRBD1. Germline CDR1 is SGHVS and CDR2 is FNYEAQ. After removal of 5 bases from V and 3 bases from J, the junction contained 20 bases not matched to a gene. The CDR3 is 19 residues long.

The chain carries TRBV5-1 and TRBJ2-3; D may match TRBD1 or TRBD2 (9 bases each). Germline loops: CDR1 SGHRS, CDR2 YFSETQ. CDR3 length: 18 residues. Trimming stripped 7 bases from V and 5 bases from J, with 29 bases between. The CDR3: CASQDRGRRGGSLDTQYF. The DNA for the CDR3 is TGCGCCAGCCAGGACAGGGGCCGGCGGGGGGGCAGTCTAGATACGCAGTATTTT.

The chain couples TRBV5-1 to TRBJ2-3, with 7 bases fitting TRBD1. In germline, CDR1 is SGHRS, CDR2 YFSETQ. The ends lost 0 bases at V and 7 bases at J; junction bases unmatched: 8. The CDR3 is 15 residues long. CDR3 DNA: TGCGCCAGCAGCTTGGCAGGGGGTTTATCACATACGCAGTATTTT. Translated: CASSLAGGLSHTQYF.